The TCR beta chain described here comes from a study of blood T cell repertoires in COVID-19. Study as a whole: Donors in the United States, Italy and Spain gave samples during acute or convalescent COVID-19.

Clones were sequenced by immunoSEQ multiplex PCR, and TCRdb holds only the in-frame ones, with some missing. The sample has 150,000 to 200,000 clones, 80% to 90% seen once. The V end lost 4 bases, the J end lost 0 bases, and 12 bases lay between the germline ends. The CDR3 loop spans 15 amino acids. Germline V gives CDR1 LGHDT, CDR2 YNNKEL (reference sequence). This clone appeared once. The rearrangement links TRBV3-1 (or the pseudogene TRBV3-2) to TRBJ1-1, with TRBD1 as a possible D gene (6 bases). The source of this sequence is a man between 45 and 60 years old with active or convalescent COVID-19. Sequenced sample: peripheral blood. DNA for the CDR3: TGTGCCAGCAGCCCAAGGGGGATCCTGAACACTGAAGCTTTCTTT. It encodes CASSPRGILNTEAFF.